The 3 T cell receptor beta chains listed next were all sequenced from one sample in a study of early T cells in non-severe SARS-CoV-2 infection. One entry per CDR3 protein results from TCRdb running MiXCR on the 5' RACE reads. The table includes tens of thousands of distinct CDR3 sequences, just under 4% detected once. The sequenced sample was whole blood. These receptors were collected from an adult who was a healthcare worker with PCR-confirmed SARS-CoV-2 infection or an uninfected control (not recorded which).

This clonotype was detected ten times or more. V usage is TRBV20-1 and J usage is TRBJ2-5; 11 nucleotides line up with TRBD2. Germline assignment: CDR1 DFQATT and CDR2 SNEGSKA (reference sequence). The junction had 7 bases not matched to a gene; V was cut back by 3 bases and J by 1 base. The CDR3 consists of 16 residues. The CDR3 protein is CSARSPGLAVQETQYF. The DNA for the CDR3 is TGCAGTGCTAGGTCCCCGGGACTAGCGGTCCAAGAGACCCAGTACTTC.

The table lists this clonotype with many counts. CDR3 nucleotide sequence: TGTGCCAGAAGCTTGGGGACAGGGGGAAACACTGAAGCTTTCTTT. This codes for CARSLGTGGNTEAFF. This chain joins TRBV5-3 and TRBJ1-1, with 10 bases aligning to TRBD1. TRBV5-3 is classed as an ORF, of uncertain function. With 0 bases clipped from V and 2 bases from J, the junction kept 1 base outside the gene matches. CDR3 length: 15 amino acids.

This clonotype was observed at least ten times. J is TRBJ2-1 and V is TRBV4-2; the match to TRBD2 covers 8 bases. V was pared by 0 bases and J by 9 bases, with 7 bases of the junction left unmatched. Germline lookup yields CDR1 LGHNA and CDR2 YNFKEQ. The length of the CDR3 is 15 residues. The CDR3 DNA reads TGTGCCAGCAGCCAAGACAGCGGGAGTTTATTTGAGCAGTTCTTC. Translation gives CASSQDSGSLFEQFF.